This T cell receptor (beta chain) was recovered during a study of cytomegalovirus exposure and HLA in healthy donors. As for the study in general: Drawn from HLA-typed donors, around 85 million unique TCRs were held in an early data release.

Comments on this clone: Its antigen is unidentified.

V was cut by 0 bases and J by 6 bases, with 8 bases left in between. The CDR3 is 14 amino acids. Looked up from germline, CDR1 is SGHVS and CDR2 is FNYEAQ. This cohort consisted of healthy bone marrow donors. Overall study findings and caveats: Immune exposure was documented only through CMV serostatus. Specificity for CMV antigens was confirmed in vitro for a few of the CMV-associated chains.

Primers for the PCR totalled 60 Vbeta and 13 Jbeta. Sequencing used immunoSEQ multiplex PCR; TCRdb keeps in-frame clones, though not all of them. The sample consists of over 80,000 clones, over 70% of them appearing once. The sample taken for sequencing was PBMCs. The sequence was obtained from a man in his forties in good health and CMV-seronegative. The chain has TRBV7-6 and TRBJ2-2; tentatively, D is TRBD1 (6 bases). CDR3 residues: CASSLAGGSGELFF. CDR3 sequence (DNA): TGTGCCAGCAGCTTAGCAGGGGGTTCCGGGGAGCTGTTTTTT.